This note documents a single T cell receptor beta chain sequence. The CDR3 runs 15 residues. V trimming: 0 bases; J trimming: 8 bases; junction bases outside the gene matches: 3. Germline V gene sequence: CDR1 KGHDR, CDR2 SFDVKD. The data are from a study of blood T cell repertoires in COVID-19. As originally analysed: Reference gene primer amplification yielded estimated nucleated cell counts. Generated by immunoSEQ multiplex PCR, the TCRdb table keeps only in-frame clones and is missing some. V and J calls and clone size are as listed in that table; D and trimming were resolved from the DNA. The sample shows 100,000 to 150,000 clones, more than 85% of them seen only once.

This chain links TRBV24-1 with TRBJ2-1; 10 nucleotides agree with TRBD1. The sequenced material came from peripheral blood. The sequence came from a man aged 45-60 years with COVID-19, enrolled during active disease. CDR3 region: CATSDLMTGGHEQFF. The CDR3 DNA follows: TGTGCCACCAGTGATTTGATGACAGGGGGCCATGAGCAGTTCTTC.